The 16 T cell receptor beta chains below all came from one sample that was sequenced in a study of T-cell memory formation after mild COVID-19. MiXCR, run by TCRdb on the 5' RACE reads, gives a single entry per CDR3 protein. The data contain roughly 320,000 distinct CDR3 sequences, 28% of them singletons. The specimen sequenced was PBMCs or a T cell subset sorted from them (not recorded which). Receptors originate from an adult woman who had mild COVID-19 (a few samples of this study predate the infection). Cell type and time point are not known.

CDR3 region: CASSPQGVEGSPLHF. CDR3 DNA: TGCGCCAGCAGCCCACAGGGGGTGGAAGGCTCACCCCTCCACTTT. The chain uses TRBV5-1 and TRBJ1-6; TRBD1 agrees at 8 bases. Germline values: CDR1 SGHRS, CDR2 YFSETQ. Unmatched junction bases numbered 10, after V lost 4 bases and J lost 10 bases. The CDR3 is 15 amino acids.

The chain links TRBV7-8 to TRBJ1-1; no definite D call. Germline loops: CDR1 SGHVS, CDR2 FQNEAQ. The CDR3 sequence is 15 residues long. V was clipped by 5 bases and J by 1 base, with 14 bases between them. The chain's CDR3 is CASSHASRGNTEAFF. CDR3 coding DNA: TGTGCCAGCAGCCATGCCTCCCGAGGGAACACTGAAGCTTTCTTT.

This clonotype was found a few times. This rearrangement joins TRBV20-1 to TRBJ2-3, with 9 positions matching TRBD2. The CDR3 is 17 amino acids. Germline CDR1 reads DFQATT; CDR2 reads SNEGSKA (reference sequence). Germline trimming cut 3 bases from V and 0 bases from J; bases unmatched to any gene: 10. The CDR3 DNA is TGCAGTGCTAGTAATCGGGCTAGCGGGGAAAGCACAGATACGCAGTATTTT. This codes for CSASNRASGESTDTQYF.

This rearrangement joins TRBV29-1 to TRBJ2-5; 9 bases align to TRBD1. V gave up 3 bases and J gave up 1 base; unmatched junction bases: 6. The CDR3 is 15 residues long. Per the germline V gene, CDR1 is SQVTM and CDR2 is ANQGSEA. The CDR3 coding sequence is TGCAGCGTTGATAGACAGGGGGGATTCCAAGAGACCCAGTACTTC. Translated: CSVDRQGGFQETQYF.

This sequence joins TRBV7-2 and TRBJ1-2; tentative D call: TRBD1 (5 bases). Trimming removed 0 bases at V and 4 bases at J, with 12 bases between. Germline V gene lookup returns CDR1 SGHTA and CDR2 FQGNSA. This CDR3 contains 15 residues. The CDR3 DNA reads TGTGCCAGCAGCTTAGCTTTGGGGGGTGGCTATGGCTACACCTTC. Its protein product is CASSLALGGGYGYTF.

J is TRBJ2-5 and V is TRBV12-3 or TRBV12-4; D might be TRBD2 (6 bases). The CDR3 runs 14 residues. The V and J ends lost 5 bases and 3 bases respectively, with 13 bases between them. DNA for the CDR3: TGTGCCAGCAGTCTCGCCGGGAGCGAAGAGACCCAGTACTTC. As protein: CASSLAGSEETQYF.

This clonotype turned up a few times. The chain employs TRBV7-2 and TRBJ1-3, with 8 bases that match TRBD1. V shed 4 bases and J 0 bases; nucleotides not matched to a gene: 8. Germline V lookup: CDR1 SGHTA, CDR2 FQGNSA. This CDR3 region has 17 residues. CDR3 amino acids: CASSSRGQANSGNTIYF. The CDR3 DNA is TGTGCCAGCAGCTCCCGGGGACAGGCTAACTCTGGAAACACCATATATTTT.

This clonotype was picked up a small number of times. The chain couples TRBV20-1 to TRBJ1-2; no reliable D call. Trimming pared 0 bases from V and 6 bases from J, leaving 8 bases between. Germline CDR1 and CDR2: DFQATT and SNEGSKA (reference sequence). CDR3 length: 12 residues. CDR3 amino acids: CSARDRPNGYTF. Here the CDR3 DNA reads TGCAGTGCTAGAGATCGTCCCAATGGCTACACCTTC.

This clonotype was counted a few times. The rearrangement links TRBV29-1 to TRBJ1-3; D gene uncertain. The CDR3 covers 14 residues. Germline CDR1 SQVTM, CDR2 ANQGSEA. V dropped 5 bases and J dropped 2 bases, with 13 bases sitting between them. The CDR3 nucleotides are TGCAGCGTTACCCCACGAGGAACTGGAAACACCATATATTTT. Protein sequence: CSVTPRGTGNTIYF.

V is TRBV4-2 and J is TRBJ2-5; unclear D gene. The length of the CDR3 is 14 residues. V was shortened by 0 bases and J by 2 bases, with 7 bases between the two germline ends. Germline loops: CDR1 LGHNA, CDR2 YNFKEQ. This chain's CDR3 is CASSQEDLQETQYF. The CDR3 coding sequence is TGTGCCAGCAGCCAAGAAGACCTTCAAGAGACCCAGTACTTC.

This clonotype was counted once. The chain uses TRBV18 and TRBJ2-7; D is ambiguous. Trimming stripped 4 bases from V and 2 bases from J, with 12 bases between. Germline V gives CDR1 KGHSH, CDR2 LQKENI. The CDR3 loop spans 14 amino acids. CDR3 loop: CASSQSGSTYEQYF. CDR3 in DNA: TGTGCCAGCTCACAGTCCGGGTCAACCTACGAGCAGTACTTC. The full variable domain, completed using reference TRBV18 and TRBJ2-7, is NAGVMQNPRHLVRRRGQEARLRCSPMKGHSHVYWYRQLPEEGLKFMVYLQKENIIDESGMPKERFSAEFPKEGPSILRIQQVVRGDSAAYFCASSQSGSTYEQYFGPGTRLTVT.

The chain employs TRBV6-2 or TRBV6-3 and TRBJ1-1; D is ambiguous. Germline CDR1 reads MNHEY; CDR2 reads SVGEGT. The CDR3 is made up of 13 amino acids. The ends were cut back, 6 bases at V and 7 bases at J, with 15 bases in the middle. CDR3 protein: CASSPILRIEAFF. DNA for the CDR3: TGTGCCAGCAGCCCGATTCTCCGGATTGAAGCTTTCTTT.

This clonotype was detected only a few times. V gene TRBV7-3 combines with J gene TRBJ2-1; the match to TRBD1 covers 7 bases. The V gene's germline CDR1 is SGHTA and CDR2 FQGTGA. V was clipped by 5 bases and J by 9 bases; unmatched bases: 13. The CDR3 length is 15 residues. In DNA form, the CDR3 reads TGTGCCAGCAGCCCTAAGACAGGGACCTCGGGTGAGCAGTTCTTC. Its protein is CASSPKTGTSGEQFF. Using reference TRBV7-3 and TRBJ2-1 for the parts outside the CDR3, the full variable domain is GAGVSQTPSNKVTEKGKYVELRCDPISGHTALYWYRQSLGQGPEFLIYFQGTGAADDSGLPNDRFFAVRPEGSVSTLKIQRTERGDSAVYLCASSPKTGTSGEQFFGPGTRLTVL.

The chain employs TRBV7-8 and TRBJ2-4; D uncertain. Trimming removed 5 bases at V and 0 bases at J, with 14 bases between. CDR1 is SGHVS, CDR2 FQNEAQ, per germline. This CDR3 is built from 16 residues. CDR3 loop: CASSPRSGLAKNIQYF. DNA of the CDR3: TGTGCCAGCAGCCCGCGTTCCGGCCTAGCCAAAAACATTCAGTACTTC.

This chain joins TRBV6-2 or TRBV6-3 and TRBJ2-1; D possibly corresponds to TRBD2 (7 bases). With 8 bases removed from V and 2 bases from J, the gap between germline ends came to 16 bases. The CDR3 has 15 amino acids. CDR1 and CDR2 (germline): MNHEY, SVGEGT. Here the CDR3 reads CASVTGGGAYNEQFF. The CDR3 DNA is TGTGCCAGCGTAACAGGAGGGGGGGCCTACAATGAGCAGTTCTTC.

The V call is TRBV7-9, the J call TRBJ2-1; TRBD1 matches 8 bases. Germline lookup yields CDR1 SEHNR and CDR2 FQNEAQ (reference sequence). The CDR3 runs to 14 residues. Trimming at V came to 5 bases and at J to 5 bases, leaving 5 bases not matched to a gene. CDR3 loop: CASSPGQENNEQFF. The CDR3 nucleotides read TGTGCCAGCAGCCCGGGACAGGAGAACAATGAGCAGTTCTTC.